This entry features one T cell receptor beta chain sequence. CDR1 is MNHNS and CDR2 is SASEGT in the germline V gene. CDR3 length equals 16 residues. Trimming left V 2 bases short and J 0 bases short, with 14 bases between. The sample originates from a study of blood T cell repertoires in COVID-19. Clones were sequenced by immunoSEQ multiplex PCR, and TCRdb holds only the in-frame ones, with some missing. This sample has roughly 300,000 clones; roughly nine tenths occur once, and the top ten carry approximately 12%. The sequence derives from a woman aged 25 to 39 with COVID-19, enrolled during active disease. Sequenced: peripheral blood. The gene calls are TRBV6-1 and TRBJ2-7; a weak D match, TRBD1 (5 bases). The CDR3 DNA reads as TGTGCCAGCAGTGAACTCTCCAGCGACAGCTCCTACGAGCAGTACTTC. It translates to CASSELSSDSSYEQYF.